The clone carrying this T cell receptor (beta chain) was recorded once. Its antigen is currently unknown. These data are taken from a study of PD-1 blockade in classical Hodgkin lymphoma. As for the study in general: Patients were infused with nivolumab 3 mg/kg every 2 weeks. Broader study findings: CD8+ TCR diversity did not rise significantly by C4D1, unlike CD4+.

CDR1 and CDR2 from the germline V gene are SGHRS and YFSETQ. This CDR3 is 14 amino acids long. The V end was cut by 4 bases, the J end by 4 bases, with 12 bases between. Clones were read by immunoSEQ multiplex PCR, and TCRdb kept only the in-frame ones, dropping some. The top ten hold 9% to 10% of the sample, which has around 70,000 clones, 60% to 80% seen once. All trial patients relapsed after autologous stem cell transplantation. The input for sequencing was peripheral blood mononuclear cells (PBMCs), taken before the second cycle of nivolumab. The receptor's source is a human donor with classical Hodgkin lymphoma. The J gene is TRBJ2-1, the V gene TRBV5-1; perhaps TRBD2 as D (6 bases). The chain's CDR3 is CASSAGLGYNEQFF. CDR3 in DNA: TGCGCCAGCAGCGCGGGACTGGGTTACAATGAGCAGTTCTTC.